What follows are 14 T cell receptor beta chains derived from one specimen sequenced in a study of blood T cell repertoires in COVID-19. The repertoire was sequenced with immunoSEQ multiplex PCR; TCRdb's copy has only in-frame clones and lacks some. The data show a few hundred thousand clones, around four fifths seen once. The sample was peripheral blood. These receptors were taken from a woman in her 50s with acute or convalescent COVID-19.

The chain carries TRBV5-1 and TRBJ2-5; 8 bases match TRBD1. CDR1 SGHRS and CDR2 YFSETQ come from the germline V gene. The CDR3 extends over 15 amino acids. Unmatched junction bases numbered 4, after V lost 0 bases and J lost 3 bases. CDR3 bases: TGCGCCAGCAGCTTGGGGGCAGGGGGCGAAGAGACCCAGTACTTC. Amino acids: CASSLGAGGEETQYF.

The rearrangement joins TRBV5-4 to TRBJ2-7; a weak D match, TRBD1 (5 bases). Per germline, CDR1 SGHNT and CDR2 YYREEE (reference sequence). This CDR3 spans 14 amino acids. The V gene lost 1 base and the J gene lost 1 base, with 9 bases spanning the gap. CDR3 residues: CASSLNPGSYEQYF. CDR3 in DNA: TGTGCCAGCAGCTTGAATCCAGGGTCCTACGAGCAGTACTTC.

V is TRBV6-5 and J is TRBJ2-7, with 12 bases aligning to TRBD2. CDR1 and CDR2 (germline): MNHEY, SVGAGI. The CDR3 has 14 amino acids. The trim removed 6 bases at V and 4 bases at J, leaving 4 bases unmatched. This CDR3 is CASSDTSGGYEQYV. In DNA, the CDR3 is TGTGCCAGCAGCGATACTAGCGGGGGGTACGAGCAGTACGTC.

This rearrangement joins TRBV28 to TRBJ1-5; D remains unclear. CDR3 length equals 15 residues. CDR1 and CDR2 from the germline V gene are MDHEN and SYDVKM. V was trimmed by 1 base and J by 3 bases, leaving 10 bases between them. CDR3 DNA sequence: TGTGCCAGCAGTTTATTAACGGAGACCAATCAGCCCCAGCATTTT. This translates into CASSLLTETNQPQHF.

The V gene is TRBV6-5, the J gene TRBJ2-1, with TRBD2 as a possible D gene (5 bases). Germline V lookup: CDR1 MNHEY, CDR2 SVGAGI. Trimming took off 6 bases at V and 4 bases at J, with 10 bases between the two ends. CDR3 length: 13 residues. This CDR3 is CASRPSLYNEQFF. The DNA of the CDR3 is TGTGCCAGCAGGCCTAGCCTATACAATGAGCAGTTCTTC.

The chain joins TRBV7-9 to TRBJ1-2; D is uncertain. This CDR3 has 13 residues. Germline CDR1 reads SEHNR; CDR2 reads FQNEAQ (reference sequence). The V gene lost 2 bases and the J gene lost 6 bases, with 10 bases spanning the gap. In DNA form, the CDR3 reads TGTGCCAGCAGCTTATGGAACGGGGATGGCTACACCTTC. Translated: CASSLWNGDGYTF.

In this sample, this clone turned up once. The rearrangement joins TRBV4-1 to TRBJ2-7; 7 bases line up with TRBD2. This CDR3 region has 16 residues. Trimming at V came to 2 bases and at J to 3 bases, leaving 10 bases not matched to a gene. Per the germline V gene, CDR1 is MGHRA and CDR2 is YSYEKL. The CDR3 DNA follows: TGCGCCAGCAGCCAATTTTGGGGGACGGGGGGCTACGAGCAGTACGTC. This sequence encodes CASSQFWGTGGYEQYV.

The genes are TRBV5-5 and TRBJ2-5; a weak D match, TRBD2 (7 bases). Looked up from germline, CDR1 is SGHKS and CDR2 is YYEKEE (reference sequence). CDR3 length: 15 residues. The V and J ends lost 4 bases and 4 bases respectively, with 17 bases between them. The CDR3 sequence: CASSERGGEAETQYF. The CDR3 DNA is TGTGCCAGCAGCGAAAGGGGGGGCGAAGCAGAGACCCAGTACTTC. The entire variable domain, with the rest obtained from reference TRBV5-5 and TRBJ2-5, is as follows: DAGVTQSPTHLIKTRGQQVTLRCSPISGHKSVSWYQQVLGQGPQFIFQYYEKEERGRGNFPDRFSARQFPNYSSELNVNALLLGDSALYLCASSERGGEAETQYFGPGTRLLVL.

V usage is TRBV5-4 and J usage is TRBJ2-7; 7 nucleotides align to TRBD1. J was trimmed by 3 bases and V by 0 bases; bases with no gene match: 3. Germline CDR1 SGHNT, CDR2 YYREEE (reference sequence). This CDR3 region has 14 residues. CDR3 DNA: TGTGCCAGCAGCTTGGAGGGGGCTATCTACGAGCAGTACTTC. Translating it yields CASSLEGAIYEQYF.

The genes are TRBV5-1 and TRBJ2-5, with 7 positions matching TRBD1. The germline gives CDR1 SGHRS, CDR2 YFSETQ. The CDR3 has 13 residues. V shed 1 base, J shed 4 bases, and the junction held 1 base outside the gene matches. Here the CDR3 DNA reads TGCGCCAGCAGCTTGACAGGGGCAGAGACCCAGTACTTC. It is translated as CASSLTGAETQYF.

The chain links TRBV24-1 to TRBJ2-3; 8 nucleotides align to TRBD2. The CDR3 runs to 16 residues. Germline-derived CDR1 and CDR2 are KGHDR and SFDVKD. Unmatched junction bases numbered 8, after V lost 3 bases and J lost 4 bases. The CDR3 reads CATSDTLTGGPDTQYF. CDR3 DNA sequence: TGTGCCACCAGTGATACCCTAACGGGAGGGCCAGATACGCAGTATTTT.

V gene TRBV7-9 combines with J gene TRBJ2-1, with D unclear. Germline V gene lookup returns CDR1 SEHNR and CDR2 FQNEAQ (reference sequence). The CDR3 consists of 12 residues. Trimming shortened V by 2 bases and J by 7 bases, and 6 bases separated the two germline ends. CDR3 sequence reads: CASSLIYNEQFF. CDR3 in DNA: TGTGCCAGCAGCTTAATTTATAATGAGCAGTTCTTC.

In its sample, this clone was seen once. This chain connects TRBV2 to TRBJ1-1, with 12 positions matching TRBD1. The CDR3 extends over 14 amino acids. CDR1 and CDR2 from the germline V gene are SNHLY and FYNNEI. With 5 bases clipped from V and 9 bases from J, the junction kept 7 bases outside the gene matches. In DNA, the CDR3 is TGTGCCAGCAGTACGGGGACAGGGGGCGGTAAAGCTTTCTTT. This sequence encodes CASSTGTGGGKAFF. The full variable domain, its missing parts supplied by reference TRBV2 and TRBJ1-1, is EPEVTQTPSHQVTQMGQEVILRCVPISNHLYFYWYRQILGQKVEFLVSFYNNEISEKSEIFDDQFSVERPDGSNFTLKIRSTKLEDSAMYFCASSTGTGGGKAFFGQGTRLTVV.

The gene calls are TRBV4-1 and TRBJ2-5; D possibly corresponds to TRBD2 (5 bases). CDR1 and CDR2 from the germline V gene are MGHRA and YSYEKL. The V gene lost 1 base and the J gene lost 5 bases, with 17 bases spanning the gap. CDR3 length: 16 amino acids. The CDR3 region has the DNA TGCGCCAGCAGCCAAGCTCATCCCGGGTCGGGGGAGACCCAGTACTTC. It translates to CASSQAHPGSGETQYF.